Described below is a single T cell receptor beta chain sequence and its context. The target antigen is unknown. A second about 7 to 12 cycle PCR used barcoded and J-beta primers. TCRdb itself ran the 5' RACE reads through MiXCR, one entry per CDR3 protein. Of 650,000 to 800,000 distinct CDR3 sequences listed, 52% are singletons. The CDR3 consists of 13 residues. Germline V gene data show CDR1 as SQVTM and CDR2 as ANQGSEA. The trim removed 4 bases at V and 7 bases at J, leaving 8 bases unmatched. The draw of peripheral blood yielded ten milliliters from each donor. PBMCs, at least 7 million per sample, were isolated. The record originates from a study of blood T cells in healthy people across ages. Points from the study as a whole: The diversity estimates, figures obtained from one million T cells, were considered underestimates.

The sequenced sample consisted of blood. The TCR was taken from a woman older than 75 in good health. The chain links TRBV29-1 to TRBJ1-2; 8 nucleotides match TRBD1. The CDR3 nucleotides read TGCAGCGTTGCCCGCGACAGGGGTATTGGCTACACCTTC. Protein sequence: CSVARDRGIGYTF.